The next 2 T cell receptor beta chains were all read from a single sample in a study of OX40 agonist ivuxolimab in advanced cancers. The library relied on the immunoSEQ multiplex PCR assay. The table comes from immuneACCESS by way of TCRdb, which keeps in-frame sequences with V and J called. Part of the clones is missing from these tables; in studies checked, under half for an unresolved V gene and the rest for unknown reasons. This sample lists 100,000 to 110,000 clones; approximately 89% were detected once. The ten largest clones take up about 0.15% of the sample. Specimen: CD4+ or CD8+ T cells sorted from blood, collected in a trial of the OX40 agonist ivuxolimab. The receptor source for this set is an adult with an advanced solid tumor such as melanoma, head and neck, liver or kidney cancer.

The chain is built from TRBV19 and TRBJ1-4, with D perhaps TRBD1 (5 bases). CDR3 length equals 14 residues. V dropped 4 bases and J dropped 4 bases, with 10 bases sitting between them. The germline V gene has CDR1 LNHDA and CDR2 SQIVND (reference sequence). The CDR3 DNA is TGTGCCAGTAGTAACAGGCGAGGTAATGAAAAACTGTTTTTT. Translation: CASSNRRGNEKLFF.

The V gene is TRBV15, the J gene TRBJ2-1, with unresolved D. The CDR3 is 15 residues long. V lost 4 bases and J lost 0, with 10 bases in between. The germline CDR1 and CDR2 sequences are LNHNV and YYDKDF (reference sequence). The CDR3 reads CATSIHTISYNEQFF. In nucleotides, the CDR3 is TGTGCCACCAGCATACACACGATCTCCTACAATGAGCAGTTCTTC.